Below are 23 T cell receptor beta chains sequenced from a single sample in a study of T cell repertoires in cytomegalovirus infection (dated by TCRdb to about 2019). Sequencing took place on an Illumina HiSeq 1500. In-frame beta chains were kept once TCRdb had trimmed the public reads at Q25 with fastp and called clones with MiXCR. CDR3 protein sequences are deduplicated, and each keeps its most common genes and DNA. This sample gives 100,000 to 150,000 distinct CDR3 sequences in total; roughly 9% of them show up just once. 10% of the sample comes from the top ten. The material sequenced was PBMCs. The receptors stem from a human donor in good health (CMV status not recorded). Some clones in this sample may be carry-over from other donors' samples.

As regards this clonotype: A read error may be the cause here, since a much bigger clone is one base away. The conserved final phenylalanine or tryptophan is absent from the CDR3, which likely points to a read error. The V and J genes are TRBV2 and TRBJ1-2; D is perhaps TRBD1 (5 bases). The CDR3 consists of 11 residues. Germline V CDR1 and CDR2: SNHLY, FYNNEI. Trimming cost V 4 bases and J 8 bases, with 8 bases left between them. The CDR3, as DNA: TGTGCCAGCAGTGGGGGGATCGGCTACACCTCC. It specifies CASSGGIGYTS.

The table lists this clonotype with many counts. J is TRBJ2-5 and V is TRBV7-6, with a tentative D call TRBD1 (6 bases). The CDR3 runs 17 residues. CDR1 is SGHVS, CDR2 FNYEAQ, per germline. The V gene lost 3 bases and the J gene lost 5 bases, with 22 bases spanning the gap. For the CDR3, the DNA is TGTGCCAGCAGCTTTATCAGGGGCTCGGTGGCTGGGGAGACCCAGTACTTC. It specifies CASSFIRGSVAGETQYF.

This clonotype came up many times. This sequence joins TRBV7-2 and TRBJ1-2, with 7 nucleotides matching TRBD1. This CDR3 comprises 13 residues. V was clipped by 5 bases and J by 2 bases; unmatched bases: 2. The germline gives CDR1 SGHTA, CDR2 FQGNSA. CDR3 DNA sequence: TGTGCCAGCAGCGGGACAGCCAACTATGGCTACACCTTC. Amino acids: CASSGTANYGYTF.

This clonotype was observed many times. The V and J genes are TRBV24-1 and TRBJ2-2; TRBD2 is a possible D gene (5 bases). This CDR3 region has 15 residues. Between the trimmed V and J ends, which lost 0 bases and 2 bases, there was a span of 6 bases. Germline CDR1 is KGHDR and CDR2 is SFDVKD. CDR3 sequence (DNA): TGTGCCACCAGTGATTTGGAGGGTAACACCGGGGAGCTGTTTTTT. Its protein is CATSDLEGNTGELFF.

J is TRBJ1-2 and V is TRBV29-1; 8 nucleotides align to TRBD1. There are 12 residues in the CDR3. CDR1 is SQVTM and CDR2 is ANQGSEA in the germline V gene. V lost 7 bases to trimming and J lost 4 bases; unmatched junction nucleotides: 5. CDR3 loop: CSGGGQAYGYTF. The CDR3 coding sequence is TGCAGCGGGGGGGGACAGGCCTATGGCTACACCTTC.

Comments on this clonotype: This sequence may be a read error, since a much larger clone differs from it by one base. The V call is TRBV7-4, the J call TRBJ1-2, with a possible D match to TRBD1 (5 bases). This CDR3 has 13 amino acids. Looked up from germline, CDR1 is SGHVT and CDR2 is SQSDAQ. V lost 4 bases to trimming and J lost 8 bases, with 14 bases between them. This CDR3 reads CASSYRAGKGYTF. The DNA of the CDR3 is TGTGCCAGCAGCTACCGCGCAGGGAAGGGCTACACCTTC.

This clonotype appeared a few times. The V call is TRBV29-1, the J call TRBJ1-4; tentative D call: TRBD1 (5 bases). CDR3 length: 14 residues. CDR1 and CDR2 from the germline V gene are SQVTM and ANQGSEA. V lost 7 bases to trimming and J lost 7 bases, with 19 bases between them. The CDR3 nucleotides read TGCAGCGCCAGTAGAGGGGCGGGTGGTGAAAAACTGTTTTTT. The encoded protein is CSASRGAGGEKLFF.

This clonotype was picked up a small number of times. For the CDR3, the DNA is TGCAGTGCCCTACGGAAAGCGGGGTCGGACGGGGAGCTGTTTTTT. Its protein product is CSALRKAGSDGELFF. The V gene is TRBV20-1, the J gene TRBJ2-2, with TRBD2 identical over 7 bases. The CDR3 extends over 15 amino acids. Losses at the gene ends were 6 bases for V and 7 bases for J; bases not matched to a gene: 14. Per germline, CDR1 DFQATT and CDR2 SNEGSKA (reference sequence).

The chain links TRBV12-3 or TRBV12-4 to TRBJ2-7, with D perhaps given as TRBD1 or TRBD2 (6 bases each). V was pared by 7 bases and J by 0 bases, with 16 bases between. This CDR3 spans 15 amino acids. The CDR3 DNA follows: TGTGCCAGCACCTCGGGGGCCCCATCCTCCTACGAGCAGTACTTC. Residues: CASTSGAPSSYEQYF.

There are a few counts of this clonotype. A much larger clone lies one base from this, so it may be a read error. CDR3 sequence (DNA): TGTGTCAGCAGCCAAGAGGTGGGGACTAGAGGGACAGATACGCAGTATTTT. It specifies CVSSQEVGTRGTDTQYF. The rearrangement joins TRBV4-2 to TRBJ2-3; 8 positions match TRBD2. Germline values: CDR1 LGHNA, CDR2 YNFKEQ. The CDR3 runs to 17 residues.

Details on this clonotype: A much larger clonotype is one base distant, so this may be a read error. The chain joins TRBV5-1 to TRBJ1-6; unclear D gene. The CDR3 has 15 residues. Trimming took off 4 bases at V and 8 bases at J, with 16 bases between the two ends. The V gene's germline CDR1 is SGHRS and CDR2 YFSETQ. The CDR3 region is CASSSGPGGDSPLHF. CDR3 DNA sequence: TGCGCCAGCAGCAGCGGGCCAGGTGGTGATTCACCCCTCCACTTT.

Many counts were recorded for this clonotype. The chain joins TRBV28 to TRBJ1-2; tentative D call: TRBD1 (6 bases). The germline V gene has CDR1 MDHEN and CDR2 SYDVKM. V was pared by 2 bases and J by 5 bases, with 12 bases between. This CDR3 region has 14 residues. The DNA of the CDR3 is TGTGCCAGCAGTTTAAGGAGGACAGAATATGGCTACACCTTC. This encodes CASSLRRTEYGYTF.

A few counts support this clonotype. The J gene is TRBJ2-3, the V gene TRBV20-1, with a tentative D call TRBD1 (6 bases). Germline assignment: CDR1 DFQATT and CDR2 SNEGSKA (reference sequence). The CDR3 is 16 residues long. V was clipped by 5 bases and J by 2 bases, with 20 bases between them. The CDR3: CSAVPNSGHYTDTQYF. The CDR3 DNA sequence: TGCAGTGCTGTACCGAACTCGGGACACTACACAGATACGCAGTATTTT.

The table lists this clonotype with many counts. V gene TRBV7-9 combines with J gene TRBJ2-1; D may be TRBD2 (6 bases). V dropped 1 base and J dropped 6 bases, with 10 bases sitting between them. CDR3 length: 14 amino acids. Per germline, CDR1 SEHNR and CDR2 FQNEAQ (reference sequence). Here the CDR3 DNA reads TGTGCCAGCAGCTTAGGGGGTAGCGGCAATGAGCAGTTCTTC. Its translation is CASSLGGSGNEQFF.

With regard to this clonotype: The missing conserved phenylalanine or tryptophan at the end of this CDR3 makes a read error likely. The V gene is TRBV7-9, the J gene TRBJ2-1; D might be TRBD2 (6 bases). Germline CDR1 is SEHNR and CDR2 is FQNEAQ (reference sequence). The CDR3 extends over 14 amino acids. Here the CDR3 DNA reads TGTGCCAGGAGCTCCGACGGGGGCTACAATGAGCAGTTCTGC. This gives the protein CARSSDGGYNEQFC.

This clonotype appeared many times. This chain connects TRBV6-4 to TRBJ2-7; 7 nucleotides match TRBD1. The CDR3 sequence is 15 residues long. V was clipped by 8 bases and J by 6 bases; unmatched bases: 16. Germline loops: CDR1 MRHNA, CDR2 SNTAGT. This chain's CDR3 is CASPPPDRTKFEQYF. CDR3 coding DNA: TGTGCCAGCCCCCCGCCGGACAGGACGAAGTTCGAGCAGTACTTC.

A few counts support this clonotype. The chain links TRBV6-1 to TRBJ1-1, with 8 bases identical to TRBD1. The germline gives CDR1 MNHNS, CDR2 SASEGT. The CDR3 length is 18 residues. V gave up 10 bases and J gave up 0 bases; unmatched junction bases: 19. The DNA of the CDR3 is TGTGCCACTACCGGACAGGGCCATTACGAGTTTTTGAACACTGAAGCTTTCTTT. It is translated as CATTGQGHYEFLNTEAFF.

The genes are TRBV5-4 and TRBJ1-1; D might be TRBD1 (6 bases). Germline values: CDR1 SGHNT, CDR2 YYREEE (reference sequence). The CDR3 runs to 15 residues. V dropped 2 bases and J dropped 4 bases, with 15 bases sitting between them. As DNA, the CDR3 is TGTGCCAGCAGCTTTAATCCAGGGGTGGGCACTGAAGCTTTCTTT. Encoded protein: CASSFNPGVGTEAFF.

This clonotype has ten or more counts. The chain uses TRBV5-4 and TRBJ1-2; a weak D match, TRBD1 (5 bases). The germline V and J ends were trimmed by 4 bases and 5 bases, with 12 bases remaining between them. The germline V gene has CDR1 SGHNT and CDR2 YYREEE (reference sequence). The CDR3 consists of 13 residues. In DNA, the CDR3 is TGTGCCAGCAGCACTGACAGATTTTATGGCTACACCTTC. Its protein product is CASSTDRFYGYTF. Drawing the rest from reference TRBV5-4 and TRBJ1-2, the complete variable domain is ETGVTQSPTHLIKTRGQQVTLRCSSQSGHNTVSWYQQALGQGPQFIFQYYREEENGRGNFPPRFSGLQFPNYSSELNVNALELDDSALYLCASSTDRFYGYTFGSGTRLTVV.

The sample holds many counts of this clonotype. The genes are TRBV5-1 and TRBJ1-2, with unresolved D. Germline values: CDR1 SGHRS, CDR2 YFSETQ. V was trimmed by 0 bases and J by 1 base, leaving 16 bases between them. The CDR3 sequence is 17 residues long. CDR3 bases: TGCGCCAGCAGCTTGGCCCTCCGTGAGCTGGTTAACTATGGCTACACCTTC. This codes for CASSLALRELVNYGYTF.

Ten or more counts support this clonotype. CDR3 in amino acids: CASSLGDGGWYEQYF. In DNA form, the CDR3 reads TGTGCCAGCAGCTTAGGGGACGGGGGGTGGTACGAGCAGTACTTC. This chain uses TRBV7-8 with TRBJ2-7; 7 nucleotides agree with TRBD2. The CDR3 is made up of 15 amino acids. V lost 1 base and J lost 4; bases outside the gene matches: 7. Germline V gene sequence: CDR1 SGHVS, CDR2 FQNEAQ.

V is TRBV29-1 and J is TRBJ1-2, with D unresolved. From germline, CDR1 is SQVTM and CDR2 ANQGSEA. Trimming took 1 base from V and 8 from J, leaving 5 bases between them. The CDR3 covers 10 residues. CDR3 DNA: TGCAGCGTTGAAGGCGACGGCTACACCTTC. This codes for CSVEGDGYTF.

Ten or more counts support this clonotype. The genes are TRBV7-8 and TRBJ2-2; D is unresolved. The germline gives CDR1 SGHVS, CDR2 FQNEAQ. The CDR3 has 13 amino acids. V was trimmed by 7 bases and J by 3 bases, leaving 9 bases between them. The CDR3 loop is CASNRAYTGELFF. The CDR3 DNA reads TGTGCCAGCAACCGGGCATACACCGGGGAGCTGTTTTTT.